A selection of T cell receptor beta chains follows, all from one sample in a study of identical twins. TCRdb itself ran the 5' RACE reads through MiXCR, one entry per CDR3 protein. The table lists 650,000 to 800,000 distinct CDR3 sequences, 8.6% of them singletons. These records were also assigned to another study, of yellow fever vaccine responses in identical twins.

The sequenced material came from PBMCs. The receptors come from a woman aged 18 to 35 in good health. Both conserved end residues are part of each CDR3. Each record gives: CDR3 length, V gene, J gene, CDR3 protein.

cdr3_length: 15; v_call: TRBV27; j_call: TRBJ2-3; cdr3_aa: CASSKQGEGPDTQYF
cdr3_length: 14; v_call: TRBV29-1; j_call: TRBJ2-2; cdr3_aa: CSVAGGVNTGELFF
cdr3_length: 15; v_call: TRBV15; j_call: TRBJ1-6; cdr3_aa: CATSRDQGLGSPLHF
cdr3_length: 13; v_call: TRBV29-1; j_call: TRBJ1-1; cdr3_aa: CSVEMLEGTEAFF
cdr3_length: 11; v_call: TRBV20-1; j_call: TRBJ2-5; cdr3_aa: CSWTGQETQYF
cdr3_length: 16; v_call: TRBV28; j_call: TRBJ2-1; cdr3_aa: CASSPRTSGRAYEQFF
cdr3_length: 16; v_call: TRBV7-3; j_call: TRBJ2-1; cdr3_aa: CASSGRLAGGPTEQFF
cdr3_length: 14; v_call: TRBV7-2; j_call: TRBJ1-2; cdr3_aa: CASSLAGQGRGYTF
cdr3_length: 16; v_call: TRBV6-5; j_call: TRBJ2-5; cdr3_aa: CASSYSSGGGGETQYF
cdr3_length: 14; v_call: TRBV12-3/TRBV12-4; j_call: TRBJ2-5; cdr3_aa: CASSDRGLQETQYF
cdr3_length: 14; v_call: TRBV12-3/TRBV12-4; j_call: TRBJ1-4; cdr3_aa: CASSLATGGEKLFF
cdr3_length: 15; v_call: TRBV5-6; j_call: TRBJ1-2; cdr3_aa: CASSLRTGSNYGYTF
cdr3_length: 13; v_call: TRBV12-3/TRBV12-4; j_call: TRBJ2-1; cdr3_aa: CASSLEGRNEQFF
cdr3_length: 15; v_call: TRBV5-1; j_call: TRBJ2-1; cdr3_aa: CASTSGGDSYNEQFF
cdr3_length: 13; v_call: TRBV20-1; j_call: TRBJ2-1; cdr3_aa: CSASGLGYNEQFF
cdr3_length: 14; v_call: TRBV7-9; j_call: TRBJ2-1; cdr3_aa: CASSRTVSYNEQFF
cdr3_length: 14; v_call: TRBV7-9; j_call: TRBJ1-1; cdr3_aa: CASSLDGVPIEAFF
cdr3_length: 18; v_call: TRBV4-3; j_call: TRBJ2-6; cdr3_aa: CASSLSGQGVSGANVLTF
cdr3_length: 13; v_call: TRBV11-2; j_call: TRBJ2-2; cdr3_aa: CASSLDWAGELFF
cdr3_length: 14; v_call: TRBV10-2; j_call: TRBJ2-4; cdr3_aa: CATGRGPTGGIQYF
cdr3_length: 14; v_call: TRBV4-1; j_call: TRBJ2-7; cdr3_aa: CASSQAYRGNEQYF
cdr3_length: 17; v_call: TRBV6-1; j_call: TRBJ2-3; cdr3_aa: CASSPRRSGEGTDTQYF
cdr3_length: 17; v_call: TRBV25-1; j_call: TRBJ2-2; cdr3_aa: CASSFMGLAANTGELFF
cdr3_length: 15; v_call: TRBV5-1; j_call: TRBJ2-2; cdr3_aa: CASTAARENTGELFF
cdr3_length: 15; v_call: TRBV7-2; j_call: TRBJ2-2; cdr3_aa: CASSPGAVRTGELFF
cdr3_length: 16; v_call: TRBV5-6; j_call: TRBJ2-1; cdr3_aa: CASSGVSGQYYNEQFF
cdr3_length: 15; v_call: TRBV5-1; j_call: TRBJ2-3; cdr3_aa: CASSSGQLGADTQYF
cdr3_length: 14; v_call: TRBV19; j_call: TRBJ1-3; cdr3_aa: CASSKRGPGNTIYF
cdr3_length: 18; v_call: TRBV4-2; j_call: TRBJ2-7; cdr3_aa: CASSRAPTLAGGPGEQYF
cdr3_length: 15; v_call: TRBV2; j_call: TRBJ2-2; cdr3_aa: CASKVFAGVTGELFF
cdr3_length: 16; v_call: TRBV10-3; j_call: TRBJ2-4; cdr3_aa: CAIGASGELAKNIQYF
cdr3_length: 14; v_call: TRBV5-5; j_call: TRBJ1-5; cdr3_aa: CASSLDDRYQPQHF
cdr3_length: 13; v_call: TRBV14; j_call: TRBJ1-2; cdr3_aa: CASSQTGKYGYTF
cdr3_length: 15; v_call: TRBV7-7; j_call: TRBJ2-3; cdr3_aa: CASSHPGESTDTQYF
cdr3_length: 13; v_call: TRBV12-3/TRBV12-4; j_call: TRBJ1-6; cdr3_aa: CASSRTGGLPLHF
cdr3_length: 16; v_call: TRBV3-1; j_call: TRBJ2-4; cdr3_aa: CASSQDIGGRADIQYF
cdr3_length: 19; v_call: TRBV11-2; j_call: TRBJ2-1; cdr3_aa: CASRLTLTGLGTGNNEQFF
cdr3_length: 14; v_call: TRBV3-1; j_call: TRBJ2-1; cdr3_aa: CASSGPGLALEQFF
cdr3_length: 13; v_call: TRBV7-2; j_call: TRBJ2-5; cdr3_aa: CASSLGGEGTQYF
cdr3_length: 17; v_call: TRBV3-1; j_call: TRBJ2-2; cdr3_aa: CASSQSRTGTNTGELFF
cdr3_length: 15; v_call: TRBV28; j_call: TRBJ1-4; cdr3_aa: CASSPYRGIGEKLFF